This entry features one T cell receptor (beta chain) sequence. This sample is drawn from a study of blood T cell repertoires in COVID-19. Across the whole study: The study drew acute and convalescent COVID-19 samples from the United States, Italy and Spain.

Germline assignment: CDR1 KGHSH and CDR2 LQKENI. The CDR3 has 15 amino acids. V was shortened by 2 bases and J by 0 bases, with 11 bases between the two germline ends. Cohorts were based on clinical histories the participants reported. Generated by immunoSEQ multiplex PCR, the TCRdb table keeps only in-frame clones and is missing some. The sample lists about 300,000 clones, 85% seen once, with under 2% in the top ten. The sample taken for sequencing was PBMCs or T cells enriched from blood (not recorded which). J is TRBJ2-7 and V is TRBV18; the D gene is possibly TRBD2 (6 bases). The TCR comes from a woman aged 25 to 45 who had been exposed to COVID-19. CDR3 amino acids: CASSPGTLYSYEQYF. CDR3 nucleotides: TGTGCCAGCTCACCAGGGACTCTTTACTCCTACGAGCAGTACTTC.